The 18 T cell receptor beta chains below all came from one sample that was sequenced in a study of blood T cell repertoires in COVID-19. Clones were sequenced by immunoSEQ multiplex PCR, and TCRdb holds only the in-frame ones, with some missing. Of 80,000 or so clones listed, roughly 86% are singletons. The specimen was peripheral blood. Receptors originate from a woman in her fifties or sixties with acute or convalescent COVID-19.

The V and J genes are TRBV11-2 and TRBJ1-1; D remains ambiguous. Per germline, CDR1 SGHAT and CDR2 FQNNGV. This CDR3 is built from 15 residues. V was pared by 5 bases and J by 0 bases, with 13 bases between. The CDR3 loop reads CASSPFAGMNTEAFF. The DNA of the CDR3 is TGTGCCAGCAGCCCCTTTGCGGGGATGAACACTGAAGCTTTCTTT.

The chain recombines TRBV6-5 with TRBJ1-5; D may be TRBD1 (6 bases). The germline CDR1 and CDR2 sequences are MNHEY and SVGAGI. CDR3 length: 14 amino acids. The V and J ends lost 4 bases and 2 bases respectively, with 9 bases between them. CDR3 loop: CASSFRQGNQPQHF. CDR3 nucleotides: TGTGCCAGCAGTTTTAGACAGGGCAATCAGCCCCAGCATTTT.

V and J are TRBV27 and TRBJ2-3; D is uncertain. The germline CDR1 and CDR2 sequences are MNHEY and SMNVEV (reference sequence). Trimming cost V 3 bases and J 6 bases, with 10 bases left between them. This CDR3 has 13 residues. CDR3 bases: TGTGCCAGCAGTTTTGGGTGGCGGGATACGCAGTATTTT. Translating gives CASSFGWRDTQYF.

The CDR3, as DNA: TGCGCCAGCAGCTTAGGCCAACGGGACTACGAGCAGTACTTC. This sequence encodes CASSLGQRDYEQYF. The chain combines TRBV5-1 with TRBJ2-7, with D possibly matching TRBD2 (5 bases). The CDR3 sequence is 14 residues long. Trimming cost V 2 bases and J 3 bases, with 12 bases left between them. The germline CDR1 and CDR2 sequences are SGHRS and YFSETQ. Drawing the rest from reference TRBV5-1 and TRBJ2-7, the complete variable domain is KAGVTQTPRYLIKTRGQQVTLSCSPISGHRSVSWYQQTPGQGLQFLFEYFSETQRNKGNFPGRFSGRQFSNSRSEMNVSTLELGDSALYLCASSLGQRDYEQYFGPGTRLTVT.

The gene calls are TRBV15 and TRBJ2-2, with TRBD2 as a possible D gene (6 bases). The CDR3 loop spans 19 amino acids. V lost 5 bases and J lost 0, with 22 bases in between. Germline V gives CDR1 LNHNV, CDR2 YYDKDF (reference sequence). CDR3 sequence (DNA): TGTGCCACCAGCCGCCCGGGGGTAGAAGTAATCGCGAACACCGGGGAGCTGTTTTTT. This sequence encodes CATSRPGVEVIANTGELFF.

The V call is TRBV7-2, the J call TRBJ2-7; D is perhaps TRBD1 (5 bases). This CDR3 has 16 residues. Germline-derived CDR1 and CDR2 are SGHTA and FQGNSA. The V gene lost 5 bases and the J gene lost 1 base, with 18 bases spanning the gap. The CDR3: CASSRAATETSYEQYF. In DNA form, the CDR3 reads TGTGCCAGCAGCCGCGCGGCGACAGAGACATCCTACGAGCAGTACTTC.

The chain recombines TRBV28 with TRBJ1-2; D is possibly TRBD1 (6 bases). V was trimmed by 2 bases and J by 8 bases, leaving 12 bases between them. This CDR3 spans 13 amino acids. Germline-derived CDR1 and CDR2 are MDHEN and SYDVKM. CDR3 sequence: CASSLQGQKGYTF. The CDR3 DNA reads as TGTGCCAGCAGTTTACAGGGGCAGAAGGGCTACACCTTC.

The chain links TRBV30 to TRBJ1-2; possible D gene TRBD1, 6 bases. The length of the CDR3 is 13 residues. V lost 2 bases and J 7 bases, leaving 14 bases between the germline ends. CDR1 is GTSNPN, CDR2 SVGIG, per germline (reference sequence). Here the CDR3 DNA reads TGTGCCTGGAGTTCGCGGGGGGCGCTTGGCTACACCTTC. It specifies CAWSSRGALGYTF.

On this clone itself: At one of its ends the junction is not consistent with the germline gene, which may arise from a read error. The chain joins TRBV27 to TRBJ2-1, with a possible D match to TRBD2 (7 bases). Germline V CDR1 and CDR2: MNHEY, SMNVEV (reference sequence). This CDR3 region has 14 residues. CDR3 loop: CASGLTGGGYEQFF. The CDR3 coding sequence is TGTGCCAGCGGTTTAACGGGCGGGGGCTATGAGCAGTTCTTC.

The V call is TRBV7-9, the J call TRBJ2-5, with D possibly being TRBD2 (5 bases). Deletions cut 5 bases from V and 4 bases from J, with 11 bases between. This CDR3 contains 13 residues. CDR1 and CDR2 from the germline V gene are SEHNR and FQNEAQ (reference sequence). The CDR3 nucleotides are TGTGCCAGCAGCCGGGGAACACTAGAGACCCAGTACTTC. Amino acids: CASSRGTLETQYF.

The V and J genes are TRBV5-1 and TRBJ2-5; 7 nucleotides line up with TRBD1. Germline V gene lookup returns CDR1 SGHRS and CDR2 YFSETQ. V was clipped by 6 bases and J by 5 bases; unmatched bases: 7. The CDR3 is 13 amino acids. The CDR3 DNA reads TGCGCCAGCAACGAAAGGGGGCAGGAGACCCAGTACTTC. Translation gives CASNERGQETQYF.

The chain links TRBV19 to TRBJ1-2, with 10 bases identical to TRBD1. Unmatched junction bases numbered 8, after V lost 6 bases and J lost 4 bases. Germline V gene data show CDR1 as LNHDA and CDR2 as SQIVND (reference sequence). The CDR3 totals 15 residues. The CDR3 sequence: CASSPPGTGAYGYTF. The CDR3 coding sequence is TGTGCCAGTAGCCCTCCCGGGACAGGGGCCTATGGCTACACCTTC.

The J gene is TRBJ1-2, the V gene TRBV9, with D uncertain. Trimming removed 4 bases at V and 8 bases at J, with 12 bases between. Germline V gives CDR1 SGDLS, CDR2 YYNGEE. The CDR3 runs 12 residues. The DNA of the CDR3 is TGTGCCAGCAGCTCGGTTGTGCGCGGCTACACCTTC. Translating gives CASSSVVRGYTF. The full variable domain, rest sourced from reference TRBV9 and TRBJ1-2, is DSGVTQTPKHLITATGQRVTLRCSPRSGDLSVYWYQQSLDQGLQFLIQYYNGEERAKGNILERFSAQQFPDLHSELNLSSLELGDSALYFCASSSVVRGYTFGSGTRLTVV.

CDR3 DNA: TGTGCCAGCAGCCCGACAGGGGGCTCTGGAAACACCATATATTTT. This codes for CASSPTGGSGNTIYF. The rearrangement uses TRBV6-6 and TRBJ1-3; 9 nucleotides line up with TRBD1. Germline loops: CDR1 MNHNY, CDR2 SVGAGI (reference sequence). The V segment lost 6 bases and the J segment 0 bases; nucleotides outside the gene matches: 3. This CDR3 contains 15 residues.

J is TRBJ2-7 and V is TRBV6-2 or TRBV6-3; maybe TRBD1 (6 bases). V lost 6 bases, J lost 3 bases, and 18 bases lay in between. Germline lookup yields CDR1 MNHEY and CDR2 SVGEGT. The CDR3 has 15 residues. Written as DNA, the CDR3 is TGTGCCAGCAGCGACCTAGCAGGGGTGTACTACGAGCAGTACTTC. Amino acids: CASSDLAGVYYEQYF.

J is TRBJ2-7 and V is TRBV28; 11 nucleotides line up with TRBD1. The CDR3 length is 15 residues. After removal of 4 bases from V and 6 bases from J, the junction contained 8 bases not matched to a gene. CDR1 is MDHEN, CDR2 SYDVKM, per germline. The DNA for the CDR3 is TGTGCCAGCAGTTCTCCCGGACAGGGGGCCCCCGAGCAGTACTTC. Amino acid sequence: CASSSPGQGAPEQYF.

The chain carries TRBV5-4 and TRBJ2-2, with 11 bases aligning to TRBD2. With V trimmed by 4 bases and J by 4 bases, 6 bases remained unmatched. CDR3 length: 16 amino acids. CDR1 is SGHNT, CDR2 YYREEE, per germline (reference sequence). The CDR3 bases are TGTGCCAGCAGCGGGCTAGCGGGGGGTGGCACCGGGGAGCTGTTTTTT. It specifies CASSGLAGGGTGELFF.

This clone was detected only a few times. V is TRBV6-1 and J is TRBJ2-7; the match to TRBD2 covers 7 bases. V was pared by 0 bases and J by 9 bases, with 14 bases of the junction left unmatched. CDR3 length: 16 amino acids. Per germline, CDR1 MNHNS and CDR2 SASEGT. CDR3 sequence reads: CASSEAGGTTLARQYF. Here the CDR3 DNA reads TGTGCCAGCAGTGAAGCGGGGGGGACCACCCTAGCGAGGCAGTACTTC.